There are many counts of the clone carrying this TCR beta chain. This record belongs to a study of Graves' ophthalmopathy and Graves' hyperthyroidism. Ophthalmopathy was moderately-to-severely active, CAS at least 3, NOSPECS at least 4, lasting under 3 months. Amplification from RNA transcripts yielded the TCR beta CDR3 regions. The library came from an HTBI-primed first-round RT-PCR and a second-round multiplex PCR. One entry per CDR3 protein results from TCRdb running MiXCR on the multiplex PCR reads. The table has roughly 170,000 distinct CDR3 sequences, 39% seen once; the top ten hold approximately 9%. Sequenced input: peripheral blood. This receptor was obtained from a man aged 30 to 45 with Graves' ophthalmopathy.

The CDR3: CSVRVRRYEQYF. CDR3 bases: TGCAGCGTGAGGGTCCGGAGGTACGAGCAGTACTTC. V and J are TRBV29-1 and TRBJ2-7; maybe TRBD2 (5 bases). This CDR3 is 12 amino acids long. V gave up 6 bases and J gave up 4 bases, with 13 bases separating them. Germline V CDR1 and CDR2: SQVTM, ANQGSEA.